This T cell receptor (beta chain) was sequenced in a study of tumor-infiltrating lymphocytes in localized non-small cell lung cancer. In the study overall: The cohort mixed smokers and never-smokers, several histologies, and some post-neoadjuvant-chemotherapy samples. Study-level results: Recurrence-free survival showed no association with tumor T-cell fraction.

The assay was immunoSEQ multiplex PCR, and TCRdb's table has in-frame clones only and misses some. The sample holds roughly 14,000 clones, under 80% seen once. This CDR3 contains 15 residues. The V gene lost 2 bases and the J gene lost 4 bases, with 12 bases spanning the gap. Germline CDR1 reads MNHEY; CDR2 reads SMNVEV (reference sequence). Of note for this clone: Its antigen is not identified.

The chain carries TRBV27 and TRBJ1-5; a possible D gene is TRBD1 (5 bases). The TCR was taken from a human donor with non-small cell lung cancer. Sequencing was carried out using lung tumor tissue. The CDR3 DNA reads TGTGCCAGCAGTTTAAAGGGGCGAGGGAATCAGCCCCAGCATTTT. It codes for CASSLKGRGNQPQHF.